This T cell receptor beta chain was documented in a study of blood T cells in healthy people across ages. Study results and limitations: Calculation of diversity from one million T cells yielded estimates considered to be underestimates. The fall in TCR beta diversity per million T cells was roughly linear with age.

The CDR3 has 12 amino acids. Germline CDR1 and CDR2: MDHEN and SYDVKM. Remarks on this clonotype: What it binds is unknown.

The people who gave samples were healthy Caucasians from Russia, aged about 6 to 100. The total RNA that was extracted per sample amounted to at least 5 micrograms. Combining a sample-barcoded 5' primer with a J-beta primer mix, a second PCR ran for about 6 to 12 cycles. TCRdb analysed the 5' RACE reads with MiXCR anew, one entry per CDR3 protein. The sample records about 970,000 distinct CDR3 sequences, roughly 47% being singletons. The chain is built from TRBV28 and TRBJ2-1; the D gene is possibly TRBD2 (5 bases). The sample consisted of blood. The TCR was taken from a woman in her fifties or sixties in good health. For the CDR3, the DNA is TGTGCGACGGGGAGCTCCTACAATGAGCAGTTCTTC. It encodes CATGSSYNEQFF.